The 28 T cell receptor beta chains in this list originate from one sample, sequenced in a study of blood T cell repertoires in COVID-19. Sequencing used immunoSEQ multiplex PCR; TCRdb keeps in-frame clones, though not all of them. Seen here are approximately 88,000 clones, less than 85% observed once, and the top ten hold about 8.4%. Input material: peripheral blood. These TCRs come from a man in his fifties or sixties who had recovered from COVID-19.

The V call is TRBV18, the J call TRBJ1-3; 10 positions match TRBD1. CDR3 length: 19 residues. J was trimmed by 0 bases and V by 0 bases; bases with no gene match: 8. CDR1 KGHSH and CDR2 LQKENI come from the germline V gene. The CDR3 DNA reads as TGTGCCAGCTCACCACCGGGACAGGGGAAATCTCGCTCTGGAAACACCATATATTTT. Its protein product is CASSPPGQGKSRSGNTIYF. Variable domain in full (rest from reference TRBV18 and TRBJ1-3): NAGVMQNPRHLVRRRGQEARLRCSPMKGHSHVYWYRQLPEEGLKFMVYLQKENIIDESGMPKERFSAEFPKEGPSILRIQQVVRGDSAAYFCASSPPGQGKSRSGNTIYFGEGSWLTVV.

This chain connects TRBV5-1 to TRBJ2-3; TRBD2 aligns across 15 bases. The CDR3 totals 17 residues. The germline V gene has CDR1 SGHRS and CDR2 YFSETQ. The V and J ends lost 4 bases and 4 bases, in that order; junction bases with no gene match: 7. This CDR3 is CASSIGLAGGPSDTQYF. DNA of the CDR3: TGCGCCAGCAGCATAGGACTAGCGGGAGGGCCTTCAGATACGCAGTATTTT.

The chain combines TRBV5-1 with TRBJ1-1, with 7 bases that match TRBD1. CDR1 SGHRS and CDR2 YFSETQ come from the germline V gene. CDR3 size: 15 residues. With V trimmed by 0 bases and J by 7 bases, 9 bases remained unmatched. Here the CDR3 reads CASSLAKNWDSEAFF. The CDR3 DNA sequence: TGCGCCAGCAGCTTGGCGAAAAATTGGGACAGTGAAGCTTTCTTT.

This chain links TRBV7-6 with TRBJ1-1, with 7 positions matching TRBD1. This CDR3 has 16 amino acids. V was clipped by 1 base and J by 1 base; unmatched bases: 6. CDR1 and CDR2 (germline): SGHVS, FNYEAQ. The CDR3 DNA sequence: TGTGCCAGCAGCTTAGGAGGGGGCCCGAAGAACACTGAAGCTTTCTTT. It encodes CASSLGGGPKNTEAFF.

This clone was counted only a few times. The V call is TRBV9, the J call TRBJ2-2, with TRBD1 matching over 8 bases. Germline lookup yields CDR1 SGDLS and CDR2 YYNGEE. J lost 4 bases, V lost 0 bases, and 2 bases had no gene match. The CDR3 consists of 15 residues. The CDR3, as DNA: TGTGCCAGCAGCGTAGAACAGGGGGTCACCGGGGAGCTGTTTTTT. Amino acid sequence: CASSVEQGVTGELFF.

J is TRBJ2-1 and V is TRBV16; 8 nucleotides agree with TRBD2. The ends lost 0 bases at V and 7 bases at J; junction bases unmatched: 2. The CDR3 has 14 residues. Germline CDR1 reads KGHSY; CDR2 reads FQNENV. For the CDR3, the DNA is TGTGCCAGCAGCCAATCCGGCGGGGGGAATGAGCAGTTCTTC. Protein sequence: CASSQSGGGNEQFF.

This chain connects TRBV7-2 to TRBJ1-1; TRBD1 aligns across 7 bases. Losses at the gene ends were 5 bases for V and 5 bases for J; bases not matched to a gene: 8. CDR3 length: 14 residues. Germline V gives CDR1 SGHTA, CDR2 FQGNSA. The CDR3: CASSDQGGLTEAFF. The CDR3 DNA reads as TGTGCCAGCAGCGACCAGGGGGGACTTACTGAAGCTTTCTTT.

The rearrangement joins TRBV6-5 to TRBJ2-7; TRBD1 might be the D (5 bases). V gave up 6 bases and J gave up 1 base, with 10 bases separating them. The length of the CDR3 is 13 residues. Germline V gene sequence: CDR1 MNHEY, CDR2 SVGAGI. The CDR3 nucleotides are TGTGCCAGCAGAAGCTCAGGGTCCTACGAGCAGTACTTC. Encoded protein: CASRSSGSYEQYF.

This chain connects TRBV9 to TRBJ2-1; TRBD2 matches at 10 bases. J lost 10 bases, V lost 4 bases, and 8 bases had no gene match. Per germline, CDR1 SGDLS and CDR2 YYNGEE. The CDR3 runs 14 residues. The CDR3 reads CASSMGLAREEQFF. DNA of the CDR3: TGTGCCAGCAGCATGGGACTAGCGAGGGAGGAGCAGTTCTTC.

There are a few counts of this clone. This sequence joins TRBV2 and TRBJ2-7, with TRBD2 identical over 8 bases. This CDR3 is built from 12 residues. V dropped 7 bases and J dropped 2; count of bases not matched to a gene: 1. Germline CDR1 is SNHLY and CDR2 is FYNNEI. This CDR3 reads CASKRETYEQYF. In DNA, the CDR3 is TGTGCCAGCAAGCGGGAGACCTACGAGCAGTACTTC.

This clone showed up just once. The chain couples TRBV6-2 or TRBV6-3 to TRBJ2-2, with TRBD1 identical over 9 bases. V was pared by 5 bases and J by 6 bases, with 10 bases of the junction left unmatched. Looked up from germline, CDR1 is MNHEY and CDR2 is SVGEGT. The CDR3 length is 16 residues. The CDR3: CASSGPGTGRSGELFF. The CDR3 DNA is TGTGCCAGCAGTGGCCCGGGGACAGGGAGATCCGGGGAGCTGTTTTTT.

This clone has only a few counts. J is TRBJ2-1 and V is TRBV27, with 13 bases fitting TRBD2. Germline trimming cut 6 bases from V and 0 bases from J; bases unmatched to any gene: 8. Germline V gene lookup returns CDR1 MNHEY and CDR2 SMNVEV (reference sequence). The CDR3 runs 18 residues. DNA of the CDR3: TGTGCCAGCAGGGAGGGACTAGCGGGAACGAGCTCCTACAATGAGCAGTTCTTC. This sequence encodes CASREGLAGTSSYNEQFF.

This clone occurred once. The rearrangement links TRBV25-1 to TRBJ1-5, with 7 bases aligning to TRBD1. The germline gives CDR1 MGHDK, CDR2 SYGVNS. V shed 3 bases and J 6 bases; nucleotides not matched to a gene: 5. CDR3 size: 14 residues. The CDR3 bases are TGTGCCAGCAGTGATGACAGGGCGAGTCAGCCCCAGCATTTT. Translating it yields CASSDDRASQPQHF.

The gene calls are TRBV28 and TRBJ2-1; tentative D call: TRBD1 (5 bases). This CDR3 has 16 amino acids. The germline V and J ends were trimmed by 7 bases and 6 bases, with 22 bases remaining between them. CDR1 and CDR2 from the germline V gene are MDHEN and SYDVKM. The CDR3 sequence is CASTSPTGAFSNEQFF. The CDR3 DNA reads as TGTGCCAGCACCTCCCCCACAGGCGCTTTCAGCAATGAGCAGTTCTTC.

The J gene is TRBJ2-3, the V gene TRBV13, with 8 bases aligning to TRBD1. The CDR3 covers 17 residues. V lost 5 bases, J lost 5 bases, and 15 bases stayed unmatched. Germline-derived CDR1 and CDR2 are PRHDT and FYEKMQ (reference sequence). For the CDR3, the DNA is TGTGCCAGCAGCCCGACAGGGCCAGGGGGCTTTGGAGATACGCAGTATTTT. Its protein product is CASSPTGPGGFGDTQYF.

With regard to this clone: Germline is not matched at one junction end, which may reflect a read error. CDR3 sequence reads: CASSPGMNLNAGELFF. CDR3 DNA sequence: TGTGCCAGCAGCCCGGGAATGAATTTGAACGCCGGGGAGCTGTTTTTT. The chain links TRBV14 to TRBJ2-2; possible D gene TRBD2, 5 bases. Germline assignment: CDR1 SGHDN and CDR2 FVKESK. The CDR3 consists of 16 residues.

The chain links TRBV29-1 to TRBJ1-1, with D possibly TRBD1 on 6 matching bases. V lost 6 bases to trimming and J lost 5 bases, with 13 bases between them. This CDR3 spans 12 amino acids. CDR1 SQVTM and CDR2 ANQGSEA come from the germline V gene. The CDR3 DNA sequence: TGCAGCGTGGAGCAGGGGCGGACTGAAGCTTTCTTT. Its translation: CSVEQGRTEAFF.

The CDR3 here is CASSYSRTSGDTQYF. CDR3 in DNA: TGTGCCAGCAGTTACTCCCGGACTAGCGGAGATACGCAGTATTTT. This chain links TRBV6-2 or TRBV6-3 with TRBJ2-3, with TRBD2 matching over 10 bases. The V gene end was trimmed by 0 bases and the J gene end by 5 bases; junction bases not matched to a gene: 2. Germline V lookup: CDR1 MNHEY, CDR2 SVGEGT. The CDR3 covers 15 residues.

The gene calls are TRBV5-1 and TRBJ1-4; D unresolved. Trimming pared 1 base from V and 6 bases from J, leaving 16 bases between. CDR3 length equals 16 residues. From germline, CDR1 is SGHRS and CDR2 YFSETQ. The CDR3 is CASSLLEFPGDEKLFF. The CDR3 region has the DNA TGCGCCAGCAGCTTGTTAGAGTTCCCCGGGGATGAAAAACTGTTTTTT.

This sequence joins TRBV24-1 and TRBJ1-2; 9 bases line up with TRBD1. This CDR3 has 16 residues. The V and J ends lost 4 bases and 5 bases, in that order; junction bases with no gene match: 10. Germline assignment: CDR1 KGHDR and CDR2 SFDVKD. CDR3 amino acids: CATSEGDRDPPYGYTF. The CDR3 DNA reads TGTGCCACCAGTGAAGGGGACAGGGACCCTCCATATGGCTACACCTTC.

This clone showed up just a few times. Distinct nucleotide sequences in the sample also encode this CDR3. The rearrangement links TRBV19 to TRBJ1-1; D possibly corresponds to TRBD1 (5 bases). CDR1 and CDR2 from the germline V gene are LNHDA and SQIVND (reference sequence). The CDR3 covers 13 residues. The ends were cut back, 5 bases at V and 0 bases at J, with 7 bases in the middle. CDR3: CASSSGLNTEAFF. The CDR3 coding sequence is TGTGCCAGTAGTTCAGGGTTGAACACTGAAGCTTTCTTT.

The genes are TRBV5-5 and TRBJ1-6; D possibly corresponds to TRBD1 (5 bases). From germline, CDR1 is SGHKS and CDR2 YYEKEE (reference sequence). The CDR3 covers 15 residues. The V gene lost 2 bases and the J gene lost 5 bases, with 11 bases spanning the gap. The DNA for the CDR3 is TGTGCCAGCAGCTTTGAAGGCAGGGATAATTCACCCCTCCACTTT. Amino acids: CASSFEGRDNSPLHF.

The rearrangement uses TRBV6-2 or TRBV6-3 and TRBJ2-7; a possible D gene is TRBD1 (6 bases). The germline gives CDR1 MNHEY, CDR2 SVGEGT. V lost 2 bases to trimming and J lost 2 bases, with 10 bases between them. The CDR3 is 14 residues long. The CDR3 reads CASSYDRTAYEQYF. The DNA of the CDR3 is TGTGCCAGCAGTTACGACAGGACTGCCTACGAGCAGTACTTC.

This chain links TRBV10-3 with TRBJ2-5; possibly TRBD2 for D (5 bases). Trimming took off 4 bases at V and 4 bases at J, with 13 bases between the two ends. The germline gives CDR1 ENHRY, CDR2 SYGVKD. This CDR3 has 14 amino acids. The chain's CDR3 is CAISAPGSRETQYF. CDR3 nucleotides: TGTGCCATCAGTGCCCCTGGGAGCAGAGAGACCCAGTACTTC.

The rearrangement links TRBV5-1 to TRBJ2-2; 8 bases match TRBD1. The CDR3 runs to 13 residues. Germline CDR1 SGHRS, CDR2 YFSETQ. V shed 4 bases and J 4 bases; nucleotides not matched to a gene: 0. The CDR3 is CASSGQGTGELFF. The CDR3 DNA is TGCGCCAGCAGCGGACAGGGCACCGGGGAGCTGTTTTTT. Complete variable domain (other parts from reference TRBV5-1 and TRBJ2-2): KAGVTQTPRYLIKTRGQQVTLSCSPISGHRSVSWYQQTPGQGLQFLFEYFSETQRNKGNFPGRFSGRQFSNSRSEMNVSTLELGDSALYLCASSGQGTGELFFGEGSRLTVL.

The chain is built from TRBV4-1 and TRBJ1-2; D perhaps matches TRBD1 (6 bases). CDR3 size: 14 residues. Looked up from germline, CDR1 is MGHRA and CDR2 is YSYEKL. Trimming removed 4 bases from V and 4 bases from J, with 13 bases in between. The CDR3 here is CASSRQDGAYGYTF. CDR3 nucleotides: TGCGCCAGCAGCCGACAGGACGGAGCCTATGGCTACACCTTC.

This chain joins TRBV11-3 and TRBJ2-1; 9 positions agree with TRBD2. Germline assignment: CDR1 SGHNT and CDR2 YENEEA. V trimming: 2 bases; J trimming: 9 bases; junction bases outside the gene matches: 8. CDR3 length: 15 residues. CDR3 amino acids: CASSLRAGGDGEQFF. CDR3 DNA sequence: TGTGCCAGCAGCTTACGAGCGGGAGGTGACGGTGAGCAGTTCTTC.

This clone was found a few times. The rearrangement joins TRBV4-3 to TRBJ1-4, with D possibly matching TRBD1 (5 bases). The V gene lost 1 base and the J gene lost 12 bases, with 18 bases spanning the gap. The CDR3 is 15 amino acids. Germline V gene sequence: CDR1 LGHNA, CDR2 YSLEER. CDR3 loop: CASSQGGAATQELFF. CDR3 nucleotides: TGCGCCAGCAGCCAAGGGGGCGCGGCAACCCAGGAACTGTTTTTT.